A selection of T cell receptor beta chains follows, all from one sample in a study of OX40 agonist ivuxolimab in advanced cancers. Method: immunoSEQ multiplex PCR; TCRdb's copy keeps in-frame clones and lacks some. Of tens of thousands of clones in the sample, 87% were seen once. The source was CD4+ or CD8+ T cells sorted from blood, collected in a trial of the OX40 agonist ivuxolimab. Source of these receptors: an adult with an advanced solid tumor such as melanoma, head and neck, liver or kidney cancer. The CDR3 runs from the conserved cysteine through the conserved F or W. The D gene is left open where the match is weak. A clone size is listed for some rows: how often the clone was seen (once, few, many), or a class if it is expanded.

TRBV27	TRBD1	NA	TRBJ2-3	TGTGCCAGCACCAAGACAGGGGGCTTTCAATGGAGAGATACGCAGTATTTT	CASTKTGGFQWRDTQYF
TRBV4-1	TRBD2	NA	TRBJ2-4	TGCGCCAGCAGCACCAGACTAGCGGGGGAAAACATTCAGTACTTC	CASSTRLAGENIQYF
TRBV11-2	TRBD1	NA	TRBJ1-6	TGTGCCAGCAGCATACAGCCGGGACAGCTAAATTCACCCCTCCACTTT	CASSIQPGQLNSPLHF
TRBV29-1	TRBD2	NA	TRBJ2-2	TGCAGCGTATCTAGCGGGAGAAGGGCCGGGGAGCTGTTTTTT	CSVSSGRRAGELFF
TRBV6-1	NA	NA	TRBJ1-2	TGTGCCAGCAGTGAAGGTCCGGGGGACTATGGCTACACCTTC	CASSEGPGDYGYTF
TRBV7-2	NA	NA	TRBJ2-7	TGTGCCAGCAGCTTAAGGGTGGGGGAAACCTACGAGCAGTACTTC	CASSLRVGETYEQYF
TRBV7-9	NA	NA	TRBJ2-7	TGTGCCAGCAGCACCAGGGGTGGCGACGAGCAGTACTTC	CASSTRGGDEQYF
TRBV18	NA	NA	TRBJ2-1	TGTGCCAGCTCACCGAGACTAGTATCCTACAATGAGCAGTTCTTC	CASSPRLVSYNEQFF
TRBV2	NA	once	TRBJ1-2	TGTGCCACAGCAACCGGGCGAAACTATGGCTACACCTTC	CATATGRNYGYTF
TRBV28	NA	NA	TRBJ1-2	TGTGCCAGCAGTCCCCCTTTCCCCGGGGACGGCTACACCTTC	CASSPPFPGDGYTF
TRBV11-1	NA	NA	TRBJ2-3	TGTGCCAGCAGTAGGGGGGTTACGCAGTATTTT	CASSRGVTQYF
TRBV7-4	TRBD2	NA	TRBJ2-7	TGTGCCAGCAGCGTGACTAGCGGTACTTACGAGCAGTACTTC	CASSVTSGTYEQYF
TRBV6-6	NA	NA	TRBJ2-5	TGTGCCAGCAGTCCGCCTGGCAGGGGCCAAGAGACCCAGTACTTC	CASSPPGRGQETQYF
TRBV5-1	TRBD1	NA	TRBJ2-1	TGCGCCAGCAGCTTTCTGACAGGGGCATTTGGTGAGCAGTTCTTC	CASSFLTGAFGEQFF
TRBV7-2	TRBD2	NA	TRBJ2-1	TGTGCCAGCAGCCCACGGACTAGCGCCTACAATGAGCAGTTCTTC	CASSPRTSAYNEQFF
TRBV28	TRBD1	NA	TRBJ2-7	TGTGCCAGCAGTTCCGGGACAGGAAGCTACGAGCAGTACTTC	CASSSGTGSYEQYF